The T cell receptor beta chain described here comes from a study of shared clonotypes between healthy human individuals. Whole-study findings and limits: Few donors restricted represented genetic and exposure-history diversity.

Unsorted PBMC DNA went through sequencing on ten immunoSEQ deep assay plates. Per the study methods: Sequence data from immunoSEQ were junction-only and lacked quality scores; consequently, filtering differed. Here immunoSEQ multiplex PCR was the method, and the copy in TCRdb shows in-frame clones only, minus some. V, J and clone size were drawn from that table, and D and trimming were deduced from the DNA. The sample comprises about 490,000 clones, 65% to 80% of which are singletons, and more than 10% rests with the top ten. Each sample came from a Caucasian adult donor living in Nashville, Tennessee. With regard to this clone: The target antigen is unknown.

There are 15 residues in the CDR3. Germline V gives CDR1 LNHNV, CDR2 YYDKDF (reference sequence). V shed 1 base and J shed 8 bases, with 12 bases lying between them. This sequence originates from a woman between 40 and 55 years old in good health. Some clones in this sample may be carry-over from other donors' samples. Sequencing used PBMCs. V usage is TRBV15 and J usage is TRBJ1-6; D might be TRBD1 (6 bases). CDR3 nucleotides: TGTGCCACCAGCAGAGCCTCAGGGGATTATTCACCCCTCCACTTT. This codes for CATSRASGDYSPLHF. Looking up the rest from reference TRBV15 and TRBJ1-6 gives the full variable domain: DAMVIQNPRYQVTQFGKPVTLSCSQTLNHNVMYWYQQKSSQAPKLLFHYYDKDFNNEADTPDNFQSRRPNTSFCFLDIRSPGLGDTAMYLCATSRASGDYSPLHFGNGTRLTVT.